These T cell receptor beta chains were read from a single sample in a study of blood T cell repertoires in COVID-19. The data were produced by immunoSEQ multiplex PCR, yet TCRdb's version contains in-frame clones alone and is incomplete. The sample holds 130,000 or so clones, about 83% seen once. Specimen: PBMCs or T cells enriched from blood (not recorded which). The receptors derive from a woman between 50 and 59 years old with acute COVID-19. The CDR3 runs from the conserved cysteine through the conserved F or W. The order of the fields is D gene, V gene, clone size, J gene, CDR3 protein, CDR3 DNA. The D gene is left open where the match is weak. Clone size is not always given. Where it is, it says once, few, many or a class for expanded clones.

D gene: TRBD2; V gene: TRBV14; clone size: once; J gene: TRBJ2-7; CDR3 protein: CASSQLPSGGEQYF; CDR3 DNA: TGTGCCAGCAGCCAATTGCCTAGCGGTGGCGAGCAGTACTTC
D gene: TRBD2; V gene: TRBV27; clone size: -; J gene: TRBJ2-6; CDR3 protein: CASSGTSGRAGANVLTF; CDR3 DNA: TGTGCCAGCAGTGGGACTAGCGGGAGGGCTGGGGCCAACGTCCTGACTTTC
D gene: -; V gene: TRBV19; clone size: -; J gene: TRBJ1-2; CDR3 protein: CASSPRGRVNYGYTF; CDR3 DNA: TGTGCCAGTAGTCCCCGGGGGAGGGTGAACTATGGCTACACCTTC
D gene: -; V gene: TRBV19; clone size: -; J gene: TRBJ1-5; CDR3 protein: CASSMFVVNQPQHF; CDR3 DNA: TGTGCCAGTAGTATGTTCGTAGTAAATCAGCCCCAGCATTTT
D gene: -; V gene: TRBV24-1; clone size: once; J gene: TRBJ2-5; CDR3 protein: CATSDSRGSTDQETQYF; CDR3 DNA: TGTGCCACCAGTGATTCCCGGGGGTCAACGGACCAAGAGACCCAGTACTTC
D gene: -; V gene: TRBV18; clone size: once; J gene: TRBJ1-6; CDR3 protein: CASSPQDVPLHF; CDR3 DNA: TGTGCCAGCTCACCGCAGGATGTGCCCCTCCACTTT
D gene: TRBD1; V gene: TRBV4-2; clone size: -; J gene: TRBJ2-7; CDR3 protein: CASSTWGTVLHEQYF; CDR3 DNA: TGTGCCAGCAGTACATGGGGGACAGTTCTCCACGAGCAGTACTTC
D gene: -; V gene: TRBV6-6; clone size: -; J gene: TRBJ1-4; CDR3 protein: CASREGGTGEKLFF; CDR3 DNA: TGTGCCAGCAGGGAAGGGGGTACGGGAGAAAAACTGTTTTTT
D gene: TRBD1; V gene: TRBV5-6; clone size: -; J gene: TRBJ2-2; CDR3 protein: CASSDPTGTANTGELFF; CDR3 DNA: TGTGCCAGCAGCGATCCGACCGGGACAGCGAACACCGGGGAGCTGTTTTTT
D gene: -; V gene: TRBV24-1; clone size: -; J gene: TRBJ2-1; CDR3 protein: CATSQQGFNEQFF; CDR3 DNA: TGTGCCACCAGCCAACAGGGATTCAATGAGCAGTTCTTC
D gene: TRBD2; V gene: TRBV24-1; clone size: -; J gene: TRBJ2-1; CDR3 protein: CATSALAGGLFEQFF; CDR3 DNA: TGTGCCACCAGTGCTTTAGCGGGAGGGCTTTTTGAGCAGTTCTTC
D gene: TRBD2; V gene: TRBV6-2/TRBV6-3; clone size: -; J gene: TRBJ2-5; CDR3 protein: CASSFTSGRGKTQYF; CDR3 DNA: TGTGCCAGCAGTTTCACTAGCGGGAGGGGTAAGACCCAGTACTTC
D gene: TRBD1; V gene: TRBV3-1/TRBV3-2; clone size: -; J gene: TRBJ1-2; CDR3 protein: CASSQQGANYGYTF; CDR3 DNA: TGTGCCAGCAGTCAGCAGGGGGCTAACTATGGCTACACCTTC
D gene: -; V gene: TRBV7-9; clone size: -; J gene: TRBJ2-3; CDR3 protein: CASSPNESGERQYF; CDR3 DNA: TGTGCCAGCAGCCCAAATGAGTCGGGGGAACGGCAGTATTTT
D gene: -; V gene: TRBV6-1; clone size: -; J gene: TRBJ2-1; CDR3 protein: CASSEWGRSSYNEQFF; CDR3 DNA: TGTGCCAGCAGTGAATGGGGCCGGAGCTCCTACAATGAGCAGTTCTTC
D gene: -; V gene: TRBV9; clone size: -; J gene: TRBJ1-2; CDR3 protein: CASSPYLQGVYGYTF; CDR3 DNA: TGTGCCAGCAGCCCATATTTACAGGGTGTCTATGGCTACACCTTC
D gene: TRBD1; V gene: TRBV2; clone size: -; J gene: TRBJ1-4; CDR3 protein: CASRSNRGGNEKLFF; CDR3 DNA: TGTGCCAGCAGGTCTAACAGGGGCGGGAATGAAAAACTGTTTTTT
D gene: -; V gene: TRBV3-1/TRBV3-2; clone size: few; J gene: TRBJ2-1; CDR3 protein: CASSQGAGRHDEQFF; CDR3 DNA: TGTGCCAGCAGCCAAGGGGCGGGGCGGCACGATGAGCAGTTCTTC
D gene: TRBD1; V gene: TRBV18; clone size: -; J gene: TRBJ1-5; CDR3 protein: CASSKTGVRDQPQHF; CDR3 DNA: TGTGCCAGCTCAAAGACAGGGGTTCGGGATCAGCCCCAGCATTTT
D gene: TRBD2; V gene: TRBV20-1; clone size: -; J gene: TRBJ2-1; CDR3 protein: CSASAPGLADNNEQFF; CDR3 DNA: TGCAGTGCTAGTGCCCCGGGACTAGCGGATAACAATGAGCAGTTCTTC
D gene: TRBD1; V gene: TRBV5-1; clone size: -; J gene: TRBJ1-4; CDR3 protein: CASSLGGTGTMFF; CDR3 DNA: TGCGCCAGCAGCTTGGGGGGGACAGGGACGATGTTTTTT
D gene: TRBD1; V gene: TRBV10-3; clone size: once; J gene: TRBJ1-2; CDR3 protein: CAISIQTGSYGYTF; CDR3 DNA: TGTGCCATCAGCATCCAGACAGGGAGTTATGGCTACACCTTC
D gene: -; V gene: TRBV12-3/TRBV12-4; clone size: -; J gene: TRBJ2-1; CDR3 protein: CATLVDNEQFF; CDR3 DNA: TGTGCCACACTGGTGGACAATGAGCAGTTCTTC
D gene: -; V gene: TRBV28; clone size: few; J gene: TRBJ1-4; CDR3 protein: CASSLGAGKLFF; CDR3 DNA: TGTGCCAGCAGTTTGGGGGCCGGAAAACTGTTTTTT
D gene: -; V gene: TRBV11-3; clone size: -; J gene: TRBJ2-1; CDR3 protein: CASSNSGGRPNNEQFF; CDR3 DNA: TGTGCCAGCAGCAATAGCGGCGGAAGACCCAACAATGAGCAGTTCTTC
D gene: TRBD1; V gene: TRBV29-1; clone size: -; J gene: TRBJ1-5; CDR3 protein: CSAQQGPNQPQHF; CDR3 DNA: TGCAGCGCACAACAGGGGCCCAATCAGCCCCAGCATTTT
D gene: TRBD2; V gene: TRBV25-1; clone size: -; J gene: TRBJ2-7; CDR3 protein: CASSASFLAGLLGEQYF; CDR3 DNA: TGTGCCAGCAGTGCCTCTTTCTTAGCGGGCCTGCTGGGCGAGCAGTACTTC
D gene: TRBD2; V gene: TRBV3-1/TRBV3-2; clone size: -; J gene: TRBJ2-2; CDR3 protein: CASSSGLAQTGELFF; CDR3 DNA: TGTGCCAGCAGCTCAGGACTAGCCCAAACCGGGGAGCTGTTTTTT
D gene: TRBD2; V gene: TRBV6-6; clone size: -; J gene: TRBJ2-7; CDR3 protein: CASSYSVSGSSYEQYF; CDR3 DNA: TGTGCCAGCAGTTACTCGGTTAGCGGGAGCTCCTACGAGCAGTACTTC
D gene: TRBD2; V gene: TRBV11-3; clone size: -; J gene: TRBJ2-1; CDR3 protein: CASSSSKGTRMNEQFF; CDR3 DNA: TGTGCCAGCAGCTCTAGCAAAGGGACTAGGATGAATGAGCAGTTCTTC
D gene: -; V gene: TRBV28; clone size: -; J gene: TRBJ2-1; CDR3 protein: CASSSGRGYNEQFF; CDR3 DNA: TGTGCCAGCAGTTCTGGACGGGGGTACAATGAGCAGTTCTTC
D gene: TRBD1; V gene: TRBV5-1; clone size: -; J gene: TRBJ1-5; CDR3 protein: CASSRTGESGQPQHF; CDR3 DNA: TGCGCCAGCAGCCGGACAGGGGAAAGCGGACAGCCCCAGCATTTT
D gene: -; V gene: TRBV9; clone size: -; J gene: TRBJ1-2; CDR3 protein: CASSPANYGYTF; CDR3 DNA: TGTGCCAGCAGCCCTGCTAACTATGGCTACACCTTC
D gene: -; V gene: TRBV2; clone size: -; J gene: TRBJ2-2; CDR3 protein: CASSSGTGELFF; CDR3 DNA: TGTGCCAGCAGCTCCGGCACCGGGGAGCTGTTTTTT
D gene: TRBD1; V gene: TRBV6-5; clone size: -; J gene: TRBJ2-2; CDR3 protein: CASNRQGGDTGELFF; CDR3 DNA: TGTGCCAGCAACCGACAGGGGGGGGACACCGGGGAGCTGTTTTTT
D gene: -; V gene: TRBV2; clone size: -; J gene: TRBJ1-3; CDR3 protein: CASRLEGGNTIYF; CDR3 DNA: TGTGCCAGCAGACTGGAGGGCGGAAACACCATATATTTT
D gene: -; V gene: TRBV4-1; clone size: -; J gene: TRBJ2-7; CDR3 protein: CASSQDSLGRYEQYF; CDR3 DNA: TGCGCCAGCAGCCAAGATTCGCTGGGCCGGTACGAGCAGTACTTC
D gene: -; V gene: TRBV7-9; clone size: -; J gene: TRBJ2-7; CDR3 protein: CASSSGWGAYEQYF; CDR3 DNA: TGTGCCAGCAGCTCCGGTTGGGGGGCCTACGAGCAGTACTTC
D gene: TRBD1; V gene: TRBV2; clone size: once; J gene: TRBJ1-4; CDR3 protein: CASSVQGQSNEKLFF; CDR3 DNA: TGTGCCAGCAGTGTCCAGGGACAGAGTAATGAAAAACTGTTTTTT
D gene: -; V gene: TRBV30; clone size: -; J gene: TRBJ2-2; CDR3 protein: CARGKGLLNTGELFF; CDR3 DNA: TGTGCCCGAGGGAAGGGACTCCTCAACACCGGGGAGCTGTTTTTT
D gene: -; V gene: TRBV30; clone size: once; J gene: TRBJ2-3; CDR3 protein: CAWTGLYSPLGTDTQYF; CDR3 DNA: TGTGCCTGGACCGGACTATATAGTCCATTAGGGACAGATACGCAGTATTTT
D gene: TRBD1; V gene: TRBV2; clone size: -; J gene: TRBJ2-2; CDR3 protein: CASWGATGGYGGTGELFF; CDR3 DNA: TGTGCCAGCTGGGGGGCGACAGGGGGTTATGGTGGCACCGGGGAGCTGTTTTTT
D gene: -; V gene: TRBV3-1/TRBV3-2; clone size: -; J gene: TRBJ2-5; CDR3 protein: CASSPDRLEAQYF; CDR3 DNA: TGTGCCAGCAGCCCAGACCGTTTGGAGGCCCAGTACTTC
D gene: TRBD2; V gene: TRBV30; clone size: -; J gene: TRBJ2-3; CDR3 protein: CAWSLFGGSGREYF; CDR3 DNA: TGTGCCTGGAGTCTCTTTGGGGGTAGCGGGAGGGAGTATTTT
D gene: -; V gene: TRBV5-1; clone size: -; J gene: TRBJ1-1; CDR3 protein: CASSLAVGAGEAEAFF; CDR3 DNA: TGCGCCAGCAGCTTGGCCGTCGGAGCGGGGGAGGCTGAAGCTTTCTTT
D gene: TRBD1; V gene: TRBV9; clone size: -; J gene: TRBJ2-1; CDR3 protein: CASSVDRGGAYNEQFF; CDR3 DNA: TGTGCCAGCAGCGTCGACAGGGGCGGGGCCTACAATGAGCAGTTCTTC
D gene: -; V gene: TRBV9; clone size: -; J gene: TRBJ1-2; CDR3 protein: CASSVGVGRYGYTF; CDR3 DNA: TGTGCCAGCAGCGTAGGAGTAGGGAGATATGGCTACACCTTC
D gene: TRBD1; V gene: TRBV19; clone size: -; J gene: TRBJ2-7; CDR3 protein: CASSISAGGEFSYEQYF; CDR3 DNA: TGTGCCAGTAGTATTTCCGCAGGGGGCGAATTCTCCTACGAGCAGTACTTC
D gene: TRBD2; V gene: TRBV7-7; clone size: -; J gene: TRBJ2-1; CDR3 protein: CASSLDGTSGRRPYNEQFF; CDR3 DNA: TGTGCTAGCAGCTTAGACGGGACTAGCGGGAGGAGGCCCTACAATGAGCAGTTCTTC
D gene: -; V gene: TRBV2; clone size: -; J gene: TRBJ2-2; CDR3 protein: CASSALQAHTGELFF; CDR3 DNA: TGTGCCAGCAGTGCACTACAGGCACACACCGGGGAGCTGTTTTTT
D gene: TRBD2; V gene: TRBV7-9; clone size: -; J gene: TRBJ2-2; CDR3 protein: CASSLLGLAGPGELFF; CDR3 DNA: TGTGCCAGCAGCTTGCTGGGACTAGCGGGACCCGGGGAGCTGTTTTTT
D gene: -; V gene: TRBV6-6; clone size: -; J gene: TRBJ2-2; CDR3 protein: CASRVGGSTGELFF; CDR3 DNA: TGTGCCAGCAGGGTCGGAGGGAGCACCGGGGAGCTGTTTTTT
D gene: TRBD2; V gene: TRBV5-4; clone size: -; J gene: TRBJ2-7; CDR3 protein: CASSLVAGGDEQYF; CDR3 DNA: TGTGCCAGCAGCTTGGTAGCGGGAGGGGACGAGCAGTACTTC
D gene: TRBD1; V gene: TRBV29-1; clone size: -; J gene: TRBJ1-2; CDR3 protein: CSAQPGTASYGYTF; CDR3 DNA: TGCAGCGCTCAACCCGGGACAGCCTCCTATGGCTACACCTTC
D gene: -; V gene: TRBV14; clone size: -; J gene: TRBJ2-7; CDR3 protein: CASSQVRVVQYF; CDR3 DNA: TGTGCCAGCAGCCAAGTTCGGGTAGTGCAGTACTTC